The TCR beta chain under discussion was sequenced for a study of blood T cell repertoires in COVID-19. Overall study: The United States, Italy and Spain were the sources of the acute and convalescent COVID-19 samples. T cells, B-cell-depleted T cells, or PBMCs provided the cDNA or gDNA that served as material.

Under the authors' procedure: Estimation of nucleated cell counts relied on the amplification of reference gene primers. Some clones are missing from TCRdb's copy, which holds only in-frame ones; the method was immunoSEQ multiplex PCR. The V and J calls and clone size come from that table; D and trimming were worked out from the DNA. The repertoire holds around 62,000 clones, with under 95% as singletons. The CDR3 consists of 16 residues. Germline V lookup: CDR1 ENHRY, CDR2 SYGVKD. The V and J ends lost 5 bases and 3 bases, in that order; junction bases with no gene match: 10. The TCR was taken from a man aged 65 to 85 with active COVID-19. The rearrangement joins TRBV10-3 to TRBJ2-7, with 10 bases fitting TRBD2. The sample taken for sequencing was peripheral blood. The CDR3 loop reads CAISLRTSGESYEQYF. As DNA, the CDR3 is TGTGCCATCAGTTTAAGGACTAGCGGAGAGAGCTACGAGCAGTACTTC.